The 22 T cell receptor beta chains below all came from one sample that was sequenced in a study of T cell responses to AZD1222 COVID-19 vaccine. Sequencing was performed with immunoSEQ multiplex PCR; in TCRdb, only in-frame clones are kept and a portion is missing. The repertoire holds some 100,000 clones, with 92% as singletons. Sequenced here: peripheral blood, sampled 28 days after the second AZD1222 dose. These receptors came from an adult who received the AZD1222 COVID-19 vaccine.

The chain employs TRBV21-1 and TRBJ2-5; TRBD1, the table's D call, lacks a check against the DNA. TRBV21-1 is an annotated pseudogene. This CDR3 is 15 amino acids long. CDR3 region: CASSKESAGRETQYF. The CDR3 DNA is TGTGCCAGCAGCAAAGAATCGGCAGGGCGGGAGACCCAGTACTTC.

The chain recombines TRBV25-1 with TRBJ1-4; D gene unclear. The V gene's germline CDR1 is MGHDK and CDR2 SYGVNS. Trimming stripped 4 bases from V and 7 bases from J, with 4 bases between. The CDR3 contains 11 residues. CDR3 sequence reads: CASSGSEKLFF. DNA of the CDR3: TGTGCCAGCAGTGGAAGTGAAAAACTGTTTTTT. Using reference TRBV25-1 and TRBJ1-4 for the parts outside the CDR3, the full variable domain is EADIYQTPRYLVIGTGKKITLECSQTMGHDKMYWYQQDPGMELHLIHYSYGVNSTEKGDLSSESTVSRIRTEHFPLTLESARPSHTSQYLCASSGSEKLFFGSGTQLSVL.

This clone was observed a single time. The CDR3 DNA is TGTGCCATCAGTGCTAAGGTCGGGACCTACGAGCAGTACTTC. It encodes CAISAKVGTYEQYF. The genes are TRBV10-3 and TRBJ2-7; D is perhaps TRBD2 (5 bases). Germline CDR1 ENHRY, CDR2 SYGVKD. V was cut by 4 bases and J by 2 bases, with 12 bases left in between. The CDR3 sequence is 14 residues long.

This clone was detected only a few times. This sequence joins TRBV10-1 and TRBJ1-2; 7 nucleotides match TRBD1. The V gene's germline CDR1 is WNHNN and CDR2 SYGVQD (reference sequence). CDR3 length equals 14 residues. V shed 5 bases and J 2 bases; nucleotides not matched to a gene: 5. DNA for the CDR3: TGCGCCAGCAGTCCCACGACAGGGAACTATGGCTACACCTTC. It codes for CASSPTTGNYGYTF.

In regard to this clone: This sample also contains other DNA sequences that code for the same CDR3. The chain uses TRBV7-9 and TRBJ1-1; D is undetermined. The germline V gene encodes CDR1 SEHNR and CDR2 FQNEAQ (reference sequence). V shed 3 bases and J shed 1 base, with 6 bases lying between them. The CDR3 is made up of 13 amino acids. In DNA form, the CDR3 reads TGTGCCAGCAGCTTCGGGGAGAACACTGAAGCTTTCTTT. Amino acids: CASSFGENTEAFF.

The V and J genes are TRBV6-5 and TRBJ1-5, with D hard to call. CDR1 is MNHEY and CDR2 is SVGAGI in the germline V gene. V lost 5 bases and J 0 bases, leaving 8 bases between the germline ends. This CDR3 region has 14 residues. DNA of the CDR3: TGTGCCAGCAGTATGGACTATAGCAATCAGCCCCAGCATTTT. Translating gives CASSMDYSNQPQHF.

The rearrangement uses TRBV28 and TRBJ1-2; TRBD1 matches at 7 bases. From germline, CDR1 is MDHEN and CDR2 SYDVKM. Losses at the gene ends were 5 bases for V and 2 bases for J; bases not matched to a gene: 5. The CDR3 consists of 14 residues. CDR3 DNA: TGTGCCAGCAGTAGAGACAGGGTGAACTATGGCTACACCTTC. It specifies CASSRDRVNYGYTF.

This rearrangement joins TRBV6-5 to TRBJ1-6; possibly TRBD1 for D (5 bases). The germline V gene has CDR1 MNHEY and CDR2 SVGAGI. Trimming cost V 2 bases and J 7 bases, with 12 bases left between them. The CDR3 loop spans 15 amino acids. In DNA form, the CDR3 reads TGTGCCAGCAGTTACGGGGCAACCGCCAATTCACCCCTCCACTTT. Protein: CASSYGATANSPLHF.

This clone was seen just once. The gene calls are TRBV15 and TRBJ2-5; tentatively, D is TRBD1 (6 bases). In germline, CDR1 is LNHNV, CDR2 YYDKDF (reference sequence). V was clipped by 0 bases and J by 4 bases, with 9 bases between them. The CDR3 sequence is 14 residues long. The DNA for the CDR3 is TGTGCCACCAGCAGAGACAGGGGATTAGAGACCCAGTACTTC. Its translation is CATSRDRGLETQYF.

This rearrangement joins TRBV16 to TRBJ1-6; no clear D. Between the trimmed V and J ends, which lost 0 bases and 13 bases, there was a span of 16 bases. The CDR3 runs 15 residues. In germline, CDR1 is KGHSY, CDR2 FQNENV. This CDR3 reads CASSQSERQWTPLHF. In nucleotides, the CDR3 is TGTGCCAGCAGCCAATCTGAACGGCAGTGGACGCCCCTCCACTTT. Looking up the rest from reference TRBV16 and TRBJ1-6 gives the full variable domain: GEEVAQTPKHLVRGEGQKAKLYCAPIKGHSYVFWYQQVLKNEFKFLISFQNENVFDETGMPKERFSAKCLPNSPCSLEIQATKLEDSAVYFCASSQSERQWTPLHFGNGTRLTVT.

V is TRBV10-3 and J is TRBJ2-2; maybe TRBD2 (6 bases). Germline-derived CDR1 and CDR2 are ENHRY and SYGVKD. CDR3 length equals 16 residues. The V end was cut by 6 bases, the J end by 4 bases, with 18 bases between. The DNA for the CDR3 is TGTGCCATCAGCAGCGGCGGGGCCCAGAGCACCGGGGAGCTGTTTTTT. This codes for CAISSGGAQSTGELFF.

The rearrangement uses TRBV2 and TRBJ1-2; 9 bases map to TRBD1. Germline values: CDR1 SNHLY, CDR2 FYNNEI. The CDR3 contains 17 residues. Germline trimming cut 6 bases from V and 2 bases from J; bases unmatched to any gene: 13. The DNA of the CDR3 is TGTGCCAGCAGAGATACCGGGACAGGGACCTTAAACTATGGCTACACCTTC. Amino acid sequence: CASRDTGTGTLNYGYTF.

The rearrangement joins TRBV30 to TRBJ1-2, with D unclear. CDR1 is GTSNPN and CDR2 is SVGIG in the germline V gene (reference sequence). Trimming took 0 bases from V and 14 from J, leaving 13 bases between them. The CDR3 is 11 residues long. The CDR3 nucleotides are TGTGCCTGGAGTGTATCCCGGTGGAGGACCTTC. It codes for CAWSVSRWRTF. Full variable domain (rest looked up from reference TRBV30 and TRBJ1-2): SQTIHQWPATLVQPVGSPLSLECTVEGTSNPNLYWYRQAAGRGLQLLFYSVGIGQISSEVPQNLSASRPQDRQFILSSKKLLLSDSGFYLCAWSVSRWRTFGSGTRLTVV.

V is TRBV5-4 and J is TRBJ2-7, with 9 positions matching TRBD1. V lost 4 bases, J lost 3 bases, and 11 bases stayed unmatched. CDR1 and CDR2 (germline): SGHNT, YYREEE (reference sequence). This CDR3 comprises 16 residues. CDR3 sequence (DNA): TGTGCCAGCAGCAAAACCGGGACAGGGCTCTTCTACGAGCAGTACTTC. Translation gives CASSKTGTGLFYEQYF.

The V gene is TRBV6-6, the J gene TRBJ2-7; the D gene is possibly TRBD1 (6 bases). CDR1 and CDR2 from the germline V gene are MNHNY and SVGAGI (reference sequence). Between the trimmed V and J ends, which lost 0 bases and 5 bases, there was a span of 8 bases. CDR3 length: 13 residues. In DNA form, the CDR3 reads TGTGCCAGCAGTTACTCGAACAGGGACGAGCAGTACTTC. Its protein product is CASSYSNRDEQYF.

The rearrangement joins TRBV5-1 to TRBJ1-1; no firm D call. Trimming left V 1 base short and J 1 base short, with 8 bases between. There are 14 residues in the CDR3. CDR1 is SGHRS, CDR2 YFSETQ, per germline. DNA of the CDR3: TGCGCCAGCAGCTTGAACGGAGGGAACACTGAAGCTTTCTTT. Its translation: CASSLNGGNTEAFF.

The chain is built from TRBV7-3 and TRBJ2-5, with 14 nucleotides matching TRBD2. V gave up 4 bases and J gave up 4 bases; unmatched junction bases: 2. Germline V lookup: CDR1 SGHTA, CDR2 FQGTGA. The CDR3 consists of 15 residues. DNA for the CDR3: TGTGCCAGCAGCTCGGGACTAGCGGGGGCAGAGACCCAGTACTTC. As protein: CASSSGLAGAETQYF.

The chain recombines TRBV7-3 with TRBJ1-1, with D perhaps matching TRBD1 (5 bases). CDR1 SGHTA and CDR2 FQGTGA come from the germline V gene. The CDR3 is made up of 13 amino acids. Trimming pared 5 bases from V and 1 base from J, leaving 8 bases between. The CDR3 region has the DNA TGTGCCAGCAGCCAGGGTCAGAACACTGAAGCTTTCTTT. Translated: CASSQGQNTEAFF.

The chain has TRBV2 and TRBJ1-4, with 7 bases lining up with TRBD1. The germline V gene encodes CDR1 SNHLY and CDR2 FYNNEI. The CDR3 has 14 amino acids. The V segment lost 9 bases and the J segment 0 bases; nucleotides outside the gene matches: 4. DNA of the CDR3: TGTGCCAGTGGGACAGTTGCAACTAATGAAAAACTGTTTTTT. This translates into CASGTVATNEKLFF.

The V and J genes are TRBV5-1 and TRBJ1-6; 10 bases align to TRBD1. V lost 1 base and J lost 5; bases outside the gene matches: 3. This CDR3 has 16 residues. In germline, CDR1 is SGHRS, CDR2 YFSETQ. The DNA of the CDR3 is TGCGCCAGCAGCTTGAGGACAGGGGGGAATAATTCACCCCTCCACTTT. It is translated as CASSLRTGGNNSPLHF.

J is TRBJ2-3 and V is TRBV18, with a weak D call TRBD2 (6 bases). Germline-derived CDR1 and CDR2 are KGHSH and LQKENI. The V end was cut by 3 bases, the J end by 2 bases, with 15 bases between. The CDR3 spans 16 residues. The CDR3 reads CASSPSGGPNTDTQYF. As DNA, the CDR3 is TGTGCCAGCTCACCTAGCGGCGGTCCTAACACAGATACGCAGTATTTT.

The J gene is TRBJ2-5, the V gene TRBV4-2, with 9 positions matching TRBD2. Germline V lookup: CDR1 LGHNA, CDR2 YNFKEQ. The CDR3 has 16 residues. After removal of 7 bases from V and 0 bases from J, the junction contained 9 bases not matched to a gene. The CDR3 DNA reads as TGTGCCAGCACCCCCGGCGGGGGGGCATACCAAGAGACCCAGTACTTC. Its protein product is CASTPGGGAYQETQYF.